The 5 T cell receptor beta chains in this list originate from one sample, sequenced in a study of a mutant IDH1 vaccine in newly diagnosed glioma. The antigens for these receptors are not known. Time point here: week 11, during vaccination. Every vaccine dose comprised 300 ug of mutant IDH1 20-mer peptide plus topical imiquimod. Assay: immunoSEQ multiplex PCR; the TCRdb copy retains only in-frame clones and omits some. The repertoire holds tens of thousands of clones, with under 80% as singletons. The specimen comprised PBMCs, sampled from a glioma patient whose treatment included an IDH1 peptide vaccine. These receptors were obtained from a man under 40 with glioma.

V and J are TRBV5-5 and TRBJ1-1; D call uncertain. CDR1 is SGHKS and CDR2 is YYEKEE in the germline V gene (reference sequence). The CDR3 consists of 16 residues. V was clipped by 0 bases and J by 1 base, with 13 bases between them. CDR3 amino acids: CASSLALGRGNTEAFF. In DNA form, the CDR3 reads TGTGCCAGCAGCTTGGCCCTTGGACGAGGGAACACTGAAGCTTTCTTT.

This clone occurred once. This chain joins TRBV30 and TRBJ2-7; TRBD1 agrees at 7 bases. In germline, CDR1 is GTSNPN, CDR2 SVGIG (reference sequence). The CDR3 consists of 16 residues. The junction had 13 bases not matched to a gene; V was cut back by 2 bases and J by 3 bases. In DNA, the CDR3 is TGTGCCTGGAGTCTCCAATTAGACAGGGCCGACTACGAGCAGTACTTC. As protein: CAWSLQLDRADYEQYF. The full variable domain, rest sourced from reference TRBV30 and TRBJ2-7, is SQTIHQWPATLVQPVGSPLSLECTVEGTSNPNLYWYRQAAGRGLQLLFYSVGIGQISSEVPQNLSASRPQDRQFILSSKKLLLSDSGFYLCAWSLQLDRADYEQYFGPGTRLTVT.

This CDR3 reads CASSFRGLGRIEAFF. The CDR3 DNA is TGTGCCAGCAGTTTCAGGGGCCTGGGTAGGATTGAAGCTTTCTTT. The rearrangement joins TRBV28 to TRBJ1-1, with D maybe TRBD1 (6 bases). From germline, CDR1 is MDHEN and CDR2 SYDVKM. The V end lost 3 bases, the J end lost 7 bases, and 18 bases lay between the germline ends. The length of the CDR3 is 15 residues.

The genes are TRBV19 and TRBJ2-1, with D maybe TRBD2 (6 bases). Trimming removed 7 bases from V and 0 bases from J, with 16 bases in between. This CDR3 is 16 amino acids long. Germline CDR1 reads LNHDA; CDR2 reads SQIVND (reference sequence). This chain's CDR3 is CASIPRGTSSYNEQFF. CDR3 DNA sequence: TGTGCCAGTATCCCCCGGGGGACGAGCTCCTACAATGAGCAGTTCTTC.

The V gene is TRBV10-3, the J gene TRBJ1-4; no clear D gene. Germline V gene sequence: CDR1 ENHRY, CDR2 SYGVKD. V was clipped by 4 bases and J by 0 bases, with 6 bases between them. The CDR3 length is 14 residues. DNA for the CDR3: TGTGCCATCAGTGTAAGGGCAACTAATGAAAAACTGTTTTTT. Translating it yields CAISVRATNEKLFF.